This TCR beta chain was obtained from a study of glioma-infiltrating T cells. Findings and limits, study-wide: CDR3 overlap between tissue and blood was very small.

As for this clonotype: The antigen remains unidentified.

Amplification of TCR alpha and beta CDR3 regions from RNA used iRepertoire nested multiplex PCR. Input was roughly 100-450 ng of tissue mRNA or PBMC total RNA. TCRdb reprocessed the multiplex PCR reads with MiXCR, giving one entry per CDR3 protein. Here the sample spans 90,000 or so distinct CDR3 sequences, 35% to 45% being singletons. The CDR3 covers 13 residues. The ends lost 6 bases at V and 8 bases at J; junction bases unmatched: 8. Germline-derived CDR1 and CDR2 are MNHEY and SVGAGI. This chain joins TRBV6-5 and TRBJ1-2; TRBD1 matches 8 bases. The clonotype comes from a human donor with low-grade glioma or glioblastoma, undergoing nonglioma brain surgery, or in good health (not recorded which). The sequenced sample was glioma tissue, nonneoplastic brain tissue, or PBMCs (not recorded which). Here the CDR3 DNA reads TGTGCCAGCAGGGCAGGACAGGGAGTCGGCTACACCTTC. Translated, it gives CASRAGQGVGYTF.